This entry features one T cell receptor (beta chain) sequence. Its antigen is not known. The data were obtained in a study of blood T cells in healthy people across ages. General study results and limits: With age, beta diversity per million T cells declined roughly linearly, significantly by approximately 41.

Sample donors were healthy Caucasian individuals that came from Russia, aged about 6 to 100. Together with a sample-barcoded 5' primer, a J-beta primer mix was included in a second PCR lasting about 6 to 11 cycles. Each cDNA molecule was tagged by a template-switch adaptor that had 12 random nucleotides. One entry per CDR3 protein results from TCRdb running MiXCR on the 5' RACE reads. Of roughly 730,000 distinct CDR3 sequences listed, 56% are singletons. The CDR3 is made up of 21 amino acids. J gave up 0 bases and V 3 bases, and 16 bases lay outside the gene matches. From germline, CDR1 is SGHRS and CDR2 YFSETQ.

The sequence was collected from a man aged 40-50 years in good health. This chain connects TRBV5-1 to TRBJ2-5; 14 bases map to TRBD2. The sequenced sample consisted of blood. CDR3 nucleotides: TGCGCCAGCAGCTCCGGACTAGCGGGAGGAACGTACCAGGTTTACCAAGAGACCCAGTACTTC. The encoded protein is CASSSGLAGGTYQVYQETQYF. The variable domain in full, with the rest retrieved from reference TRBV5-1 and TRBJ2-5, is KAGVTQTPRYLIKTRGQQVTLSCSPISGHRSVSWYQQTPGQGLQFLFEYFSETQRNKGNFPGRFSGRQFSNSRSEMNVSTLELGDSALYLCASSSGLAGGTYQVYQETQYFGPGTRLLVL.